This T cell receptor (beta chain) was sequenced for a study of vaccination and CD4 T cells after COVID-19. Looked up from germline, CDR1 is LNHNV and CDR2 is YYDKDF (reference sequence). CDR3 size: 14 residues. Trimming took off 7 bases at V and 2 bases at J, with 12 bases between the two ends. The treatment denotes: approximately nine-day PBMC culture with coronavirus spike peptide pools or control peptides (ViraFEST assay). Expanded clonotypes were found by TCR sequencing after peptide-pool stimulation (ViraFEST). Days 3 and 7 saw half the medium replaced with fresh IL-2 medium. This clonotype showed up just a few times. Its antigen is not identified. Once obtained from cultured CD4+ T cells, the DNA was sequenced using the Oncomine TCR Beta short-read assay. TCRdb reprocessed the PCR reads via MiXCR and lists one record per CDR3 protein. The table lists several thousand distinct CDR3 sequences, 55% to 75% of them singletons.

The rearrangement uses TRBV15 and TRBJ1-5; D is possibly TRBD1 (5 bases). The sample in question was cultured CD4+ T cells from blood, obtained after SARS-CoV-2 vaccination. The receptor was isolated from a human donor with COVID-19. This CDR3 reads CATKVEGRNQPQHF. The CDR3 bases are TGTGCCACCAAGGTAGAGGGGCGCAATCAGCCCCAGCATTTT. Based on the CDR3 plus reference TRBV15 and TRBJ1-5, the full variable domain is DAMVIQNPRYQVTQFGKPVTLSCSQTLNHNVMYWYQQKSSQAPKLLFHYYDKDFNNEADTPDNFQSRRPNTSFCFLDIRSPGLGDTAMYLCATKVEGRNQPQHFGDGTRLSIL.